This T cell receptor (beta chain) stems from a study of blood T cell repertoires in COVID-19. On the study more broadly: Sources were T cells, B-cell-depleted T cells, or PBMCs; the material itself was cDNA or gDNA.

In the original workflow: Reference gene primer amplification gave estimated nucleated cell counts. Profiling relied on immunoSEQ multiplex PCR, and the TCRdb table lists in-frame clones only, not all of them. The V and J calls and clone size come from that table; D and trimming were worked out from the DNA. The table lists about 98,000 clones, 81% of them singletons. Germline V lookup: CDR1 SQVTM, CDR2 ANQGSEA. V lost 6 bases to trimming and J lost 3 bases, with 14 bases between them. The CDR3 loop spans 14 amino acids. The receptor comes from an elderly woman with acute or convalescent COVID-19. The chain couples TRBV29-1 to TRBJ1-4; D might be TRBD1 (5 bases). Sequences were obtained from peripheral blood. The chain's CDR3 is CSVVDSRANEKLFF. In nucleotides, the CDR3 is TGCAGCGTAGTAGACAGTAGAGCTAATGAAAAACTGTTTTTT.